The 15 T cell receptor beta chains in this list originate from one sample, sequenced in a study of T cell changes during pregnancy in multiple sclerosis (dated by TCRdb to between 2019 and 2020). Receptors were amplified or captured by the immunoSEQ multiplex PCR assay. TCRdb's version of the immuneACCESS table is confined to in-frame rearrangements and falls short of the full clone set. An unresolved V gene accounts for under half of the shortfall where checked; the remainder is of unknown origin. The sample table records approximately 52,000 clones; around 92% of these occur just once. The top ten hold 0.9% to 1% of the sample. The sequences come from CD4+ T cells from peripheral blood mononuclear cells, collected in the second trimester of pregnancy. Receptor source: a female donor in good health, enrolled as a control in a pregnancy study.

CDR3 loop: CASSRLAGGTDTQYF. The CDR3 DNA sequence: TGTGCCAGCAGTAGACTAGCGGGAGGAACAGATACGCAGTATTTT. The J gene is TRBJ2-3, the V gene TRBV6-4; the match to TRBD2 covers 13 bases. The CDR3 consists of 15 residues. Germline CDR1 reads MRHNA; CDR2 reads SNTAGT. V lost 5 bases, J lost 3 bases, and 2 bases stayed unmatched.

This chain uses TRBV5-1 with TRBJ2-5, with 9 bases identical to TRBD1. Germline V gives CDR1 SGHRS, CDR2 YFSETQ. V trimming: 3 bases; J trimming: 5 bases; junction bases outside the gene matches: 2. The CDR3 spans 13 residues. The CDR3 nucleotides read TGCGCCAGCAGCTCACAGGGGGCGGAGACCCAGTACTTC. Encoded protein: CASSSQGAETQYF.

The chain is built from TRBV4-2 and TRBJ2-4; weak D call: TRBD2 (5 bases). Trimming removed 5 bases from V and 5 bases from J, with 22 bases in between. CDR3 size: 17 residues. The V gene's germline CDR1 is LGHNA and CDR2 YNFKEQ. CDR3 in DNA: TGTGCCAGCAGCGGAAGAGGGAAGACCCCCGGCCAAAACATTCAGTACTTC. Translating it yields CASSGRGKTPGQNIQYF.

The J gene is TRBJ2-1, the V gene TRBV5-1; 11 bases align to TRBD1. This CDR3 is built from 15 residues. Germline CDR1 is SGHRS and CDR2 is YFSETQ. Losses at the gene ends were 4 bases for V and 8 bases for J; bases not matched to a gene: 8. CDR3 loop: CASSKGRTGGDEQFF. CDR3 in DNA: TGCGCCAGCAGCAAGGGCCGGACAGGGGGCGATGAGCAGTTCTTC.

J is TRBJ2-7 and V is TRBV7-2; 7 nucleotides align to TRBD2. CDR1 and CDR2 (germline): SGHTA, FQGNSA. The CDR3 sequence is 16 residues long. V lost 1 base, J lost 2 bases, and 8 bases stayed unmatched. The CDR3 coding sequence is TGTGCCAGCAGCTTAGTCGGCGGGAGAATCCCCTACGAGCAGTACTTC. Encoded protein: CASSLVGGRIPYEQYF.

V is TRBV5-4 and J is TRBJ2-1, with 8 nucleotides matching TRBD2. The CDR3 spans 15 residues. Trimming cost V 0 bases and J 2 bases; bases outside gene matches: 1. Germline V gene lookup returns CDR1 SGHNT and CDR2 YYREEE (reference sequence). The CDR3 DNA reads as TGTGCCAGCAGCTTGGGAGCGGGGGCCTACAATGAGCAGTTCTTC. It specifies CASSLGAGAYNEQFF.

The chain employs TRBV19 and TRBJ1-5, with 10 bases aligning to TRBD1. Germline values: CDR1 LNHDA, CDR2 SQIVND (reference sequence). The CDR3 length is 17 residues. The V segment lost 6 bases and the J segment 5 bases; nucleotides outside the gene matches: 13. The CDR3 protein is CASSIRDRGTGYQPQHF. The CDR3 nucleotides are TGTGCCAGTAGCATCCGGGACAGGGGTACGGGTTATCAGCCCCAGCATTTT.

The chain carries TRBV6-5 and TRBJ2-5; D may be TRBD1 (5 bases). Germline V gene data show CDR1 as MNHEY and CDR2 as SVGAGI. The CDR3 contains 14 residues. V lost 2 bases to trimming and J lost 1 base, with 8 bases between them. The CDR3 nucleotides read TGTGCCAGCAGTTACAGCAGGGCCCAAGAGACCCAGTACTTC. Translation: CASSYSRAQETQYF.

The rearrangement uses TRBV20-1 and TRBJ1-6; D gene unclear. This CDR3 is 11 amino acids long. The germline gives CDR1 DFQATT, CDR2 SNEGSKA (reference sequence). Trimming cost V 6 bases and J 13 bases, with 13 bases left between them. The CDR3 protein is CSARNYFPLHF. The CDR3 DNA is TGCAGTGCGAGGAACTATTTTCCCCTCCACTTT.

The V call is TRBV7-2, the J call TRBJ2-7, with no clear D. CDR1 and CDR2 (germline): SGHTA, FQGNSA. The CDR3 extends over 13 amino acids. Trimming pared 5 bases from V and 4 bases from J, leaving 12 bases between. The CDR3 coding sequence is TGTGCCAGCAGCCCCTCCGGTCCATACGAGCAGTACTTC. This codes for CASSPSGPYEQYF.

This chain joins TRBV19 and TRBJ1-5, with TRBD1 matching over 7 bases. Per the germline V gene, CDR1 is LNHDA and CDR2 is SQIVND (reference sequence). V was clipped by 2 bases and J by 4 bases; unmatched bases: 5. There are 15 residues in the CDR3. The CDR3 DNA is TGTGCCAGTAGTATACAGGGGGTAAGGAATCAGCCCCAGCATTTT. It yields the protein CASSIQGVRNQPQHF.

The genes are TRBV6-5 and TRBJ1-6; no clear D gene. The CDR3 runs to 14 residues. V was cut by 2 bases and J by 11 bases, with 13 bases left in between. CDR1 and CDR2 (germline): MNHEY, SVGAGI. The DNA for the CDR3 is TGTGCCAGCAGTTACACTCCCGGGAGTGCACCCCTCCACTTT. It encodes CASSYTPGSAPLHF.

This rearrangement joins TRBV6-6 to TRBJ2-7; tentative D call: TRBD1 (5 bases). The CDR3 totals 13 residues. V lost 8 bases and J 1 base, leaving 12 bases between the germline ends. Germline V gene sequence: CDR1 MNHNY, CDR2 SVGAGI (reference sequence). The DNA of the CDR3 is TGTGCCAGCGGGCCGGACAAGTCCTACGAGCAGTACTTC. Its translation: CASGPDKSYEQYF.

J is TRBJ1-6 and V is TRBV12-2. TRBV12-2 is a pseudogene segment. The CDR3 runs to 15 residues. The chain's CDR3 is CASRPFERVRSPLHF. CDR3 DNA: TGTGCAAGTCGCCCCTTTGAACGAGTCCGTTCACCCCTCCACTTT.

The genes are TRBV7-2 and TRBJ2-7; maybe TRBD1 (6 bases). V was cut by 3 bases and J by 1 base, with 13 bases left in between. The CDR3 runs 15 residues. In germline, CDR1 is SGHTA, CDR2 FQGNSA. The CDR3: CASSLSGAGSYEQYF. In DNA, the CDR3 is TGTGCCAGCAGCTTGTCAGGGGCCGGGTCCTACGAGCAGTACTTC.